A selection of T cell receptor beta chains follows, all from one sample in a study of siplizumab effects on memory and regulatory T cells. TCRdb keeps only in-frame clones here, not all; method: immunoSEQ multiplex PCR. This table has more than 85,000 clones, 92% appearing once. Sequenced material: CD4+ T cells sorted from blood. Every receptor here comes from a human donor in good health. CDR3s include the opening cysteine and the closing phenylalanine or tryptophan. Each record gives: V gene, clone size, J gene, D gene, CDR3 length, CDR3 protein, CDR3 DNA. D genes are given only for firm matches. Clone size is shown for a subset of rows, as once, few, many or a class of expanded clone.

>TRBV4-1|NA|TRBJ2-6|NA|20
CASSPIGEGQVIRGANVLTF
TGCGCCAGCAGCCCCATAGGGGAGGGACAGGTTATTAGGGGGGCCAACGTCCTGACTTTC
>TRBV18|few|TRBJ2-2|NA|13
CASSPQEYGELFF
TGTGCCAGCTCACCACAGGAGTACGGGGAGCTGTTTTTT
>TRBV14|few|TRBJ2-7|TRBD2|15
CASSQLAGVIHEQYF
TGTGCCAGCAGCCAGCTAGCGGGAGTAATCCACGAGCAGTACTTC
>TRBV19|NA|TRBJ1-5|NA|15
CASSIGTLSNQPQHF
TGTGCCAGTAGTATTGGGACTCTAAGCAATCAGCCCCAGCATTTT
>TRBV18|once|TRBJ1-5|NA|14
CASSPFPGPQPQHF
TGTGCCAGCTCACCATTTCCCGGGCCCCAGCCCCAGCATTTT
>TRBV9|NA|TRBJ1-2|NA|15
CASAPPAGSSGGYTF
TGTGCCAGCGCACCCCCCGCTGGTTCCTCTGGTGGCTACACCTTC
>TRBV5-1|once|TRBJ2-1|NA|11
CASSLAGGQFF
TGCGCCAGCAGTCTAGCCGGGGGGCAGTTCTTC
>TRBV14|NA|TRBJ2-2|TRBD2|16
CASSQPGLTNTGELFF
TGTGCCAGCAGCCAGCCGGGACTAACTAACACCGGGGAGCTGTTTTTT
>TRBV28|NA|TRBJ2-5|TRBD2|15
CASSRSSGPKETQYF
TGTGCCAGCAGCCGATCTAGCGGGCCCAAAGAGACCCAGTACTTC
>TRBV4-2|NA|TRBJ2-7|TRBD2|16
CASSPRLAGGPYEQYF
TGTGCCAGCAGCCCACGACTAGCGGGAGGGCCCTACGAGCAGTACTTC
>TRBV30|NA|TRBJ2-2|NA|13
CAWSVSWTGELFF
TGTGCCTGGAGTGTAAGTTGGACCGGGGAGCTGTTTTTT
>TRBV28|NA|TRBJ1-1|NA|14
CASSSKLHGTEAFF
TGTGCCAGCAGTTCCAAACTCCATGGGACTGAAGCTTTCTTT
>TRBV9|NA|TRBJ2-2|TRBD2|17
CASSVEVLAGNTGELFF
TGTGCCAGCAGCGTAGAAGTGCTAGCGGGGAACACCGGGGAGCTGTTTTTT
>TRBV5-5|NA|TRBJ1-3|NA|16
CASSFGGFASGNTIYF
TGTGCCAGCAGCTTCGGGGGATTCGCCTCCGGAAACACCATATATTTT
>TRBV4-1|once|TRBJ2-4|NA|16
CASSQAPAVAKNIQYF
TGCGCCAGCAGCCAAGCTCCGGCCGTAGCCAAAAACATTCAGTACTTC
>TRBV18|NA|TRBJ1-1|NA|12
CASSPSNTEAFF
TGTGCCAGCTCACCAAGTAACACTGAAGCTTTCTTT
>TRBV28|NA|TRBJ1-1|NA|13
CASSSPGPTEAFF
TGTGCCAGCAGTTCACCGGGGCCCACTGAAGCTTTCTTT
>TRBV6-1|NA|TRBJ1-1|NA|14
CASSGDTMNTEAFF
TGTGCCAGCAGCGGGGACACCATGAACACTGAAGCTTTCTTT
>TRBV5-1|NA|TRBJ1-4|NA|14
CASSLGASNEKLFF
TGCGCCAGCAGCTTGGGGGCTTCTAATGAAAAACTGTTTTTT
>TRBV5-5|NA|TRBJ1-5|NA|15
CASSLVAGNNQPQHF
TGTGCCAGCAGCTTGGTGGCAGGCAATAATCAGCCCCAGCATTTT
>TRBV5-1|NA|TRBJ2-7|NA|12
CASSLEGYEQYF
TGCGCCAGCAGCTTGGAGGGTTACGAGCAGTACTTC
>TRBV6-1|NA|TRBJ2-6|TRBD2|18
CASSDPGTSPSGANVLTF
TGTGCCAGCAGTGATCCCGGGACTAGTCCCTCTGGGGCCAACGTCCTGACTTTC
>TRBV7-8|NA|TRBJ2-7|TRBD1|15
CASSLARQGVYEQYF
TGTGCCAGCAGCTTAGCTCGGCAGGGGGTCTACGAGCAGTACTTC
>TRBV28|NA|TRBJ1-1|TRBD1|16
CASSPTGGVKFTEAFF
TGTGCCAGCAGTCCGACAGGGGGCGTAAAGTTCACTGAAGCTTTCTTT